The clone carrying this T cell receptor (beta chain) was picked up many times. Between the trimmed V and J ends, which lost 1 base and 10 bases, there was a span of 16 bases. Per germline, CDR1 SEHNR and CDR2 FQNEAQ (reference sequence). There are 14 residues in the CDR3. The data were taken from a study of T cell repertoires in cytomegalovirus infection. Via MiXCR, TCRdb re-called the reads, giving one row per CDR3 protein. The sample lists 630,000 or so distinct CDR3 sequences; 20% to 25% were seen once. The source is a human donor in good health (CMV status not recorded). Some clones in this sample may be carry-over from other donors' samples. V usage is TRBV7-9 and J usage is TRBJ1-1; D ambiguous. Material: CD8+ T cells from PBMCs. This chain's CDR3 is CASSLVNPQSGAFF. The CDR3 DNA is TGTGCCAGCAGCTTAGTAAACCCGCAGTCGGGAGCTTTCTTT. Using reference TRBV7-9 and TRBJ1-1 for the parts outside the CDR3, the full variable domain is DTGVSQNPRHKITKRGQNVTFRCDPISEHNRLYWYRQTLGQGPEFLTYFQNEAQLEKSRLLSDRFSAERPKGSFSTLEIQRTEQGDSAMYLCASSLVNPQSGAFFGQGTRLTVV.